This TCR beta chain was retrieved from a study of T cell responses to AZD1222 COVID-19 vaccine. Of note for this clone: Its antigen is currently unknown.

Sequencing was performed with immunoSEQ multiplex PCR; in TCRdb, only in-frame clones are kept and a portion is missing. Counted here are about 59,000 clones, approximately 92% occurring once; the ten biggest clones make up 6% to 7.5%. V was clipped by 1 base and J by 8 bases, with 7 bases between them. The germline V gene encodes CDR1 SGHTA and CDR2 FQGNSA. This CDR3 is 12 amino acids long. Study-wide results and caveats: Among AZD1222 vaccinees, only 5 or 6 were seropositive at baseline.

The chain joins TRBV7-2 to TRBJ2-3; D not resolved. This TCR was recovered from an adult who received the AZD1222 COVID-19 vaccine. Here the sequenced sample was peripheral blood, taken 28 days after the second AZD1222 dose. The CDR3 nucleotides are TGTGCCAGCAGCTTAGTTGGTCTTACGCAGTATTTT. Protein sequence: CASSLVGLTQYF.